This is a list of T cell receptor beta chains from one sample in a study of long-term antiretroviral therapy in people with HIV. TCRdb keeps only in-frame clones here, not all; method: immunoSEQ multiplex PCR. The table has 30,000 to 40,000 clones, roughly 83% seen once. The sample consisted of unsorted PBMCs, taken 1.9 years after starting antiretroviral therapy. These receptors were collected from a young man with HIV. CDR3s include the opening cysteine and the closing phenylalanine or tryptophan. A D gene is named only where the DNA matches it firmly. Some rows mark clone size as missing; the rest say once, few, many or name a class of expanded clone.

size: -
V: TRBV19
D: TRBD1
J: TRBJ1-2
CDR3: CASKLAGGTYYGYTF
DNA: TGTGCCAGTAAACTGGCAGGGGGCACTTACTATGGCTACACCTTC

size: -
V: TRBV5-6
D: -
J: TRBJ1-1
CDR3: CASSGAGGNTEAFF
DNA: TGTGCCAGCAGTGGGGCAGGAGGGAACACTGAAGCTTTCTTT

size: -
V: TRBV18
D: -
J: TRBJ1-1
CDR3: CASSTMNTEAFF
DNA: TGTGCCAGCTCCACTATGAACACTGAAGCTTTCTTT

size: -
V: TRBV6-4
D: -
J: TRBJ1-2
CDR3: CASSDSGRGYTF
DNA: TGTGCCAGCAGTGACTCGGGTCGGGGCTACACCTTC

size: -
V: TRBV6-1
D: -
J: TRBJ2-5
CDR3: CASSEIWLETQYF
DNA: TGTGCCAGCAGTGAAATATGGTTGGAGACCCAGTACTTC

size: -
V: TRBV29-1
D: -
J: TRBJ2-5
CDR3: CSERQQETQYF
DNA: TGCAGCGAGCGACAGCAAGAGACCCAGTACTTC

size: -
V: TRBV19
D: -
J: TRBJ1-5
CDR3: CASSMAGHQPQHF
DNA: TGTGCCAGTAGTATGGCAGGGCACCAGCCCCAGCATTTT

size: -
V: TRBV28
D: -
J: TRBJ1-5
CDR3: CASRLGRGDQPQHF
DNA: TGTGCCAGCAGACTCGGACGAGGGGATCAGCCCCAGCATTTT

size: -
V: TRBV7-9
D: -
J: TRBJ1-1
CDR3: CASSFNSEAFF
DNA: TGTGCCAGCAGCTTTAACAGTGAAGCTTTCTTT

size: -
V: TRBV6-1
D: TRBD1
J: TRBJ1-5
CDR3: CASRQGQAGNQPQHF
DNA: TGTGCCAGCAGACAGGGACAGGCAGGCAATCAGCCCCAGCATTTT

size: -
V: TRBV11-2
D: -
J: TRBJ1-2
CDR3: CASSSLIANYGYTF
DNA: TGTGCCAGCAGCTCCCTAATAGCAAACTATGGCTACACCTTC

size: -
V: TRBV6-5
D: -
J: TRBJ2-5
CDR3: CASILTRGGETQYF
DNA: TGTGCCAGCATTCTCACCAGGGGAGGGGAGACCCAGTACTTC

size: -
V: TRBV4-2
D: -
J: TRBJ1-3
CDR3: CASSQDLHPGVREPGNTIYF
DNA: TGTGCCAGCAGCCAAGACCTACACCCGGGGGTCAGGGAACCTGGAAACACCATATATTTT

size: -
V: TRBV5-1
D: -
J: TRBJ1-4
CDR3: CASQGSEEKLFF
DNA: TGCGCCAGCCAGGGGAGTGAGGAAAAACTGTTTTTT

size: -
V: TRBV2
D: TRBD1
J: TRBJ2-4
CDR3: CASSGQGLNIQYF
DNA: TGTGCCAGCAGTGGACAGGGGTTGAACATTCAGTACTTC

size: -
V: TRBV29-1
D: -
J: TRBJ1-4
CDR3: CSVVKGPGEKLFF
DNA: TGCAGCGTTGTCAAGGGACCCGGTGAAAAACTGTTTTTT

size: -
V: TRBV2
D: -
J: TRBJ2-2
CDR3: CASSEGLSTGELFF
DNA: TGTGCCAGCAGTGAGGGTCTGAGCACCGGGGAGCTGTTTTTT

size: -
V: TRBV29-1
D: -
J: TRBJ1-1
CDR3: CSAESGAKTNTEAFF
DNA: TGCAGCGCTGAGTCGGGGGCCAAGACGAACACTGAAGCTTTCTTT

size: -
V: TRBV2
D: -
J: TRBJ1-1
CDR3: CASKEGAGNTEAFF
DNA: TGTGCCAGCAAAGAAGGGGCCGGGAACACTGAAGCTTTCTTT

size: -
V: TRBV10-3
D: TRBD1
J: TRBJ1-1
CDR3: CAISEWTGTTEAFF
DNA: TGTGCCATCAGTGAGTGGACAGGGACCACTGAAGCTTTCTTT

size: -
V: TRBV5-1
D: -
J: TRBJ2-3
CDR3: CASSLGGAGDTQYF
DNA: TGCGCCAGCAGCTTGGGGGGGGCAGGAGATACGCAGTATTTT

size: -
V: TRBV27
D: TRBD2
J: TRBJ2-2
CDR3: CASRVTSGANTGELFF
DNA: TGTGCCAGCAGGGTCACTAGCGGTGCCAACACCGGGGAGCTGTTTTTT

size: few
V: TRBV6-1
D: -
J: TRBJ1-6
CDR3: CASSEGWSGSPLHF
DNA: TGTGCCAGCAGTGAAGGATGGTCGGGTTCACCCCTCCACTTT

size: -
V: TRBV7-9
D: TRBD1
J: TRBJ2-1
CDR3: CASSFETGYNEQFF
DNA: TGTGCCAGCAGCTTTGAGACAGGGTACAATGAGCAGTTCTTC

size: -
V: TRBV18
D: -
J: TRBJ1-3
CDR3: CATRTSSGNTIYF
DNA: TGTGCCACCCGGACGAGCTCTGGAAACACCATATATTTT

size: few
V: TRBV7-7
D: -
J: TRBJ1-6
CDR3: CDGDEGGPIPSSPLHF
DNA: TGTGACGGGGACGAGGGTGGGCCAATCCCAAGTTCACCCCTCCACTTT

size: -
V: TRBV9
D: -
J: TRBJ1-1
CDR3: CASSVDRNTEAFF
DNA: TGTGCCAGCAGCGTCGACAGGAACACTGAAGCTTTCTTT

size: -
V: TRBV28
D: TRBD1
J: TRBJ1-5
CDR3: CASSLIISGGADQPQHF
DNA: TGTGCCAGCAGTTTAATTATCTCAGGGGGCGCGGATCAGCCCCAGCATTTT

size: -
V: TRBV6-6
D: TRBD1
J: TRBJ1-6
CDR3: CASSYGWDRDNSPLHF
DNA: TGTGCCAGCAGTTACGGCTGGGACAGGGACAATTCACCCCTCCACTTT

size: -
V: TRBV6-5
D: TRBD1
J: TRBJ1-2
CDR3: CASSPDRDYGYTF
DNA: TGTGCCAGCAGTCCCGACAGGGACTATGGCTACACCTTC

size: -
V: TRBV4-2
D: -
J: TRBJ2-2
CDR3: CASLGSGGELFF
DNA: TGTGCCAGCCTAGGAAGCGGCGGGGAGCTGTTTTTT

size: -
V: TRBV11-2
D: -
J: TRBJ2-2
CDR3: CASSLGRGTNTGELFF
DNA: TGTGCCAGCAGCTTAGGCCGGGGGACGAACACCGGGGAGCTGTTTTTT

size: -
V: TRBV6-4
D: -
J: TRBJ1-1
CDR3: CASSAQGSGNTEAFF
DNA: TGTGCCAGCAGTGCTCAGGGGAGTGGGAACACTGAAGCTTTCTTT

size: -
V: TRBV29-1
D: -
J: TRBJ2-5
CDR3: CSVDWRVGLETQYF
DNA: TGCAGCGTTGACTGGCGGGTCGGGTTGGAGACCCAGTACTTC

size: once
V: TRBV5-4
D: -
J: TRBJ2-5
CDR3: CASSLVVGQRSETQYF
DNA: TGTGCCAGCAGCTTGGTGGTGGGCCAACGCTCTGAGACCCAGTACTTC

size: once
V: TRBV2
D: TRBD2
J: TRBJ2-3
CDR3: CASSRLTLSGVKGTDTQYF
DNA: TGTGCCAGCAGTAGATTGACCCTTAGCGGGGTCAAAGGCACAGATACGCAGTATTTT

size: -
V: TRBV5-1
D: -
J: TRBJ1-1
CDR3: CASSLERTALNTEAFF
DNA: TGCGCCAGCAGCTTGGAGCGGACAGCCCTAAACACTGAAGCTTTCTTT

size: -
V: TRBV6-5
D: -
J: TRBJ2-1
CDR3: CASSRGNEQFF
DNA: TGTGCCAGCAGCCGAGGGAATGAGCAGTTCTTC

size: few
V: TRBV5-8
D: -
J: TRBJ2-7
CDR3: CASSFAGGPYEQYF
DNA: TGTGCCAGCAGCTTCGCCGGGGGCCCCTACGAGCAGTACTTC

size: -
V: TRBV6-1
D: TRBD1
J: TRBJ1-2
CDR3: CASSEGGTGGGYTF
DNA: TGTGCCAGCAGTGAGGGGGGGACAGGGGGCGGCTACACCTTC

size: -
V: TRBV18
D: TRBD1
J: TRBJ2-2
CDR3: CASSPAGGADTGELFF
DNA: TGTGCCAGCTCACCCGCAGGGGGCGCGGACACCGGGGAGCTGTTTTTT

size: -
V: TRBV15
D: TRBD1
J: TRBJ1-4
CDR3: CATSRDRTGGSEKLFF
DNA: TGTGCCACCAGCAGAGATCGGACAGGGGGTAGTGAAAAACTGTTTTTT

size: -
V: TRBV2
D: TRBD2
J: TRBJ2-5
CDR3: CATSFGGVPETQYF
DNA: TGTGCCACCTCGTTCGGGGGGGTTCCAGAGACCCAGTACTTC

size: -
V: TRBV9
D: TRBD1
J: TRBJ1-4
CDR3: CASSRDRGEKLFF
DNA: TGTGCCAGCAGCCGGGACAGAGGCGAAAAACTGTTTTTT

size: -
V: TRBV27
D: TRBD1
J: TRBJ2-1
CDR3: CASSSSTGERVNEQFF
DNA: TGTGCCAGCAGTTCCTCGACAGGGGAGAGGGTCAATGAGCAGTTCTTC

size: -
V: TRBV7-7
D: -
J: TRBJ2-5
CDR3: CASSLGGRNQETQYF
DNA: TGTGCTAGCAGCCTCGGTGGGAGAAACCAAGAGACCCAGTACTTC

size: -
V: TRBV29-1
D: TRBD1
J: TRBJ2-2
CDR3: CSVEDRQGAGVGELFF
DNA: TGCAGCGTTGAAGATCGACAGGGGGCAGGAGTCGGGGAGCTGTTTTTT

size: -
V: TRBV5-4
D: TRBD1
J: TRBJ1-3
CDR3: CASSLGGTAGNTIYF
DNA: TGTGCCAGCAGCTTGGGTGGGACAGCTGGAAACACCATATATTTT

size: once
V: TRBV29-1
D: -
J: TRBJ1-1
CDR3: CSVEGFGSGDFF
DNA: -

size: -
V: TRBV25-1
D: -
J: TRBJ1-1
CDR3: CASRLTGMNTEAFF
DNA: TGTGCCAGCAGGCTGACAGGCATGAACACTGAAGCTTTCTTT

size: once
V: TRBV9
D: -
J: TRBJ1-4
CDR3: CASSANREGHEKLFF
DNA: TGTGCCAGCAGCGCGAACAGGGAAGGGCATGAAAAACTGTTTTTT

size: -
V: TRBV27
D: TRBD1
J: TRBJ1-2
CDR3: CASGQGYGYTF
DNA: TGTGCCAGCGGACAGGGCTATGGCTACACCTTC

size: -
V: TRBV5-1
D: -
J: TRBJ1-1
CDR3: CASSLGWGEMNTEAFF
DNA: TGCGCCAGCAGCTTGGGGTGGGGCGAAATGAACACTGAAGCTTTCTTT

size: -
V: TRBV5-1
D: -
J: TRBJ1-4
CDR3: CASGRGDNEKLFF
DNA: TGCGCCAGCGGACGGGGGGATAATGAAAAACTGTTTTTT

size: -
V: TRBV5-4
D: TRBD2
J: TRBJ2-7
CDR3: CASSSIAGTSLPLYEQYF
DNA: TGTGCCAGCAGCTCGATAGCGGGGACCTCCCTGCCCCTCTACGAGCAGTACTTC